Listed here are 8 T cell receptor beta chains from one sample, sequenced in a study of blood T cell repertoires in COVID-19. Only in-frame clones appear in the TCRdb table, and some are missing; sequencing was by immunoSEQ multiplex PCR. The profile shows 62,000 or so clones, more than 80% of them singletons. Sequenced: peripheral blood. Receptors originate from a man aged 50-59 years with acute or convalescent COVID-19.

The CDR3 bases are TGTGCCAGCAGTCTCACAGGGAAAGGCTACACCTTC. It specifies CASSLTGKGYTF. The chain carries TRBV27 and TRBJ1-2; D may be TRBD1 (6 bases). Per germline, CDR1 MNHEY and CDR2 SMNVEV (reference sequence). Between the trimmed V and J ends, which lost 5 bases and 8 bases, there was a span of 12 bases. The CDR3 is 12 residues long.

This clone was counted once. The chain employs TRBV24-1 and TRBJ2-5; a weak D match, TRBD1 (5 bases). V lost 7 bases to trimming and J lost 5 bases, with 7 bases between them. Germline V gene data show CDR1 as KGHDR and CDR2 as SFDVKD. CDR3 length equals 11 residues. The CDR3 sequence: CATRQGETQYF. CDR3 sequence (DNA): TGTGCCACCAGGCAGGGCGAGACCCAGTACTTC.

J is TRBJ2-1 and V is TRBV5-5; D possibly corresponds to TRBD2 (6 bases). Germline V gene data show CDR1 as SGHKS and CDR2 as YYEKEE (reference sequence). V lost 3 bases and J lost 4, with 14 bases in between. CDR3 length equals 15 residues. The CDR3 region is CASSSRDWGYNEQFF. The CDR3 DNA follows: TGTGCCAGCAGCTCCCGGGACTGGGGTTACAATGAGCAGTTCTTC. The full variable domain, rest sourced from reference TRBV5-5 and TRBJ2-1, is DAGVTQSPTHLIKTRGQQVTLRCSPISGHKSVSWYQQVLGQGPQFIFQYYEKEERGRGNFPDRFSARQFPNYSSELNVNALLLGDSALYLCASSSRDWGYNEQFFGPGTRLTVL.

This clone came up a few times. This rearrangement joins TRBV24-1 to TRBJ2-7; 7 positions agree with TRBD1. The CDR3 covers 14 residues. V dropped 3 bases and J dropped 3; count of bases not matched to a gene: 4. Germline assignment: CDR1 KGHDR and CDR2 SFDVKD. The CDR3 DNA sequence: TGTGCCACCAGTGATATGACAGGGAACTACGAGCAGTACTTC. Its protein product is CATSDMTGNYEQYF.

There are a few counts of this clone. The rearrangement uses TRBV30 and TRBJ1-3; 8 bases are a match to TRBD1. Germline V gene data show CDR1 as GTSNPN and CDR2 as SVGIG (reference sequence). After removal of 2 bases from V and 5 bases from J, the junction contained 5 bases not matched to a gene. The CDR3 consists of 14 residues. CDR3 residues: CAWSSHRGRNTIYF. In DNA form, the CDR3 reads TGTGCCTGGAGTTCCCACAGGGGGAGAAACACCATATATTTT.

J is TRBJ1-1 and V is TRBV30; tentatively, D is TRBD1 (6 bases). There are 14 residues in the CDR3. Looked up from germline, CDR1 is GTSNPN and CDR2 is SVGIG (reference sequence). V lost 4 bases to trimming and J lost 4 bases, with 16 bases between them. The CDR3 is CAWNPSQGATEAFF. The CDR3 region has the DNA TGTGCCTGGAACCCCTCACAGGGAGCCACTGAAGCTTTCTTT.

This sequence joins TRBV5-4 and TRBJ1-1; D might be TRBD1 (5 bases). The CDR3 is 16 amino acids. Germline loops: CDR1 SGHNT, CDR2 YYREEE (reference sequence). Trimming left V 0 bases short and J 6 bases short, with 18 bases between. The CDR3 nucleotides are TGTGCCAGCAGCTTGGCCCGAGGCGCAGGGTCCCCTGAAGCTTTCTTT. The encoded protein is CASSLARGAGSPEAFF.

V and J are TRBV7-9 and TRBJ2-4; TRBD1 is a possible D gene (6 bases). V gave up 9 bases and J gave up 2 bases, with 20 bases separating them. The germline gives CDR1 SEHNR, CDR2 FQNEAQ (reference sequence). The CDR3 length is 16 residues. CDR3 DNA: TGTGCCAGTGGGCCCAACAGGGCGAGGACCAAAAACATTCAGTACTTC. This gives the protein CASGPNRARTKNIQYF. The variable domain in full, with the rest retrieved from reference TRBV7-9 and TRBJ2-4, is DTGVSQNPRHKITKRGQNVTFRCDPISEHNRLYWYRQTLGQGPEFLTYFQNEAQLEKSRLLSDRFSAERPKGSFSTLEIQRTEQGDSAMYLCASGPNRARTKNIQYFGAGTRLSVL.